These 3 T cell receptor beta chains originate from one sample sequenced in a study of beta chain features in type 1 diabetes. Investigators reverse transcribed all isolated RNA, so they sequenced expressed TCRB transcripts. Assay: immunoSEQ multiplex PCR; the TCRdb copy retains only in-frame clones and omits some. In the table there are 900,000 or so clones, 15% to 20% of which are singletons. Sequenced input: naive CD4+ T cells from blood. These receptors originate from a young woman in good health.

The V gene is TRBV4-2, the J gene TRBJ2-1, with D possibly matching TRBD2 (5 bases). Germline CDR1 LGHNA, CDR2 YNFKEQ. The CDR3 is 13 residues long. V gave up 3 bases and J gave up 5 bases, with 8 bases separating them. For the CDR3, the DNA is TGTGCCAGCAGCCACGGGGTGGACAATGAGCAGTTCTTC. Amino acids: CASSHGVDNEQFF.

The chain has TRBV11-1 and TRBJ2-1; D ambiguous. Germline CDR1 is SGHAT and CDR2 is FQDESV (reference sequence). The CDR3 runs to 11 residues. V lost 2 bases and J lost 10, with 6 bases in between. The CDR3 is CASSLSREQFF. The CDR3, as DNA: TGTGCCAGCAGCTTAAGCAGGGAGCAGTTCTTC.

This clone was seen more than once but under ten times. The chain uses TRBV18 and TRBJ2-5, with D maybe TRBD1 (6 bases). Germline V gene data show CDR1 as KGHSH and CDR2 as LQKENI. Trimming stripped 8 bases from V and 4 bases from J, with 11 bases between. The CDR3 has 12 residues. Written as DNA, the CDR3 is TGTGCCAGCGGGGGCTTGGCAGAGACCCAGTACTTC. Translated: CASGGLAETQYF.